This entry lists 15 T cell receptor beta chains sequenced from one sample in a study of regulatory T cells in long-lasting Graves disease. Time point: newly diagnosed GD, antithyroid drugs for less than 3 months. The TCR library was made from RNA that had been extracted from PBMCs in TRIzol. Arm-PCR of CDR3 regions and iRepertoire HTBI primers were the basis on which TCR beta libraries were built. TCRdb reprocessed the multiplex PCR reads with MiXCR, giving one entry per CDR3 protein. The sample has around 500,000 distinct CDR3 sequences, less than 15% seen once. These sequences were also reported in another study, on T cells in Graves' hyperthyroidism and ophthalmopathy.

The specimen comprised peripheral blood mononuclear cells (PBMCs), sampled at new diagnosis, from a patient treated with antithyroid drugs. These receptors were taken from a man aged 30 to 45 with Graves disease.

J is TRBJ2-5 and V is TRBV11-2, with 7 positions matching TRBD2. V shed 5 bases and J 4 bases; nucleotides not matched to a gene: 16. CDR1 is SGHAT, CDR2 FQNNGV, per germline. This CDR3 spans 17 amino acids. CDR3 bases: TGTGCCAGCAGCCAGGGTTATAGGGGAGGGCCACTAGAGACCCAGTACTTC. Protein: CASSQGYRGGPLETQYF.

This clonotype was counted many times. The chain has TRBV12-3 or TRBV12-4 and TRBJ1-5; 8 positions match TRBD1. The CDR3 covers 15 residues. With V trimmed by 6 bases and J by 6 bases, 10 bases remained unmatched. The CDR3 bases are TGTGCCAGCAGACCGGACAGGGTAGTAGGTCAGCCCCAGCATTTT. Its translation is CASRPDRVVGQPQHF.

Details on this clonotype: A much larger clonotype is one base distant, so this may be a read error. This rearrangement joins TRBV6-1 to TRBJ2-4; 9 bases fit TRBD2. From germline, CDR1 is MNHNS and CDR2 SASEGT. The CDR3 is 16 amino acids. CDR3 loop: CASSEVASGKGRIQCF. Here the CDR3 DNA reads TGTGCCAGCAGTGAAGTAGCTAGCGGGAAAGGGCGCATTCAGTGCTTC.

This sequence joins TRBV5-6 and TRBJ2-7, with 10 bases identical to TRBD2. CDR1 is SGHDT, CDR2 YYEEEE, per germline. Germline trimming cut 7 bases from V and 7 bases from J; bases unmatched to any gene: 5. This CDR3 region has 12 residues. Here the CDR3 reads CASLAGVGEQYF. As DNA, the CDR3 is TGTGCCAGCCTAGCGGGAGTGGGAGAGCAGTACTTC.

This clonotype occurred many times. CDR3: CACGRSANEQFF. The DNA for the CDR3 is TGTGCCTGCGGCAGGAGCGCCAATGAGCAGTTCTTC. V usage is TRBV5-6 and J usage is TRBJ2-1; D gene ambiguous. This CDR3 is 12 amino acids long. Trimming pared 10 bases from V and 6 bases from J, leaving 14 bases between. The V gene's germline CDR1 is SGHDT and CDR2 YYEEEE.

This chain links TRBV9 with TRBJ2-1; D gene uncertain. The germline gives CDR1 SGDLS, CDR2 YYNGEE. The CDR3 length is 15 residues. V dropped 0 bases and J dropped 7 bases, with 14 bases sitting between them. CDR3 nucleotide sequence: TGTGCCAGCAGCGTAGTGGCGGTACTCGGGAATGAGCAGTTCTTC. Encoded protein: CASSVVAVLGNEQFF.

This clonotype showed up many times. The chain couples TRBV27 to TRBJ2-7; D tentatively fits TRBD1 or TRBD2 (5 bases each). Germline CDR1 is MNHEY and CDR2 is SMNVEV (reference sequence). Trimming pared 2 bases from V and 3 bases from J, leaving 11 bases between. The CDR3 runs to 14 residues. CDR3 in amino acids: CASSLRDGFYEQYF. In DNA form, the CDR3 reads TGTGCCAGCAGTTTAAGGGACGGGTTCTACGAGCAGTACTTC.

This chain joins TRBV19 and TRBJ2-1, with D hard to call. Trimming removed 7 bases at V and 6 bases at J, with 13 bases between. The CDR3 has 13 amino acids. Germline CDR1 LNHDA, CDR2 SQIVND (reference sequence). The CDR3 is CASMRPDGNEQFF. CDR3 coding DNA: TGTGCCAGTATGAGACCCGACGGCAATGAGCAGTTCTTC.

The J gene is TRBJ1-4, the V gene TRBV30; 7 bases agree with TRBD1. The CDR3 is made up of 11 amino acids. V gave up 1 base and J gave up 12 bases; unmatched junction bases: 2. Per germline, CDR1 GTSNPN and CDR2 SVGIG (reference sequence). The CDR3 reads CAWSAGQELFF. CDR3 in DNA: TGTGCCTGGAGTGCCGGACAGGAACTGTTTTTT.

This clonotype was recorded only once. V gene TRBV20-1 combines with J gene TRBJ1-2; D gene uncertain. CDR1 is DFQATT, CDR2 SNEGSKA, per germline (reference sequence). With 1 base removed from V and 7 bases from J, the gap between germline ends came to 7 bases. There are 11 residues in the CDR3. The CDR3: CSARVGSGYTF. CDR3 DNA: TGCAGTGCTAGAGTCGGCAGTGGCTACACCTTC.

This clonotype was counted only a few times. The chain couples TRBV6-1 to TRBJ2-4; 9 bases fit TRBD1. Trimming cost V 6 bases and J 3 bases; bases outside gene matches: 6. The CDR3 is made up of 15 amino acids. CDR1 MNHNS and CDR2 SASEGT come from the germline V gene. CDR3 loop: CASSQQGARKNIQYF. The CDR3 region has the DNA TGTGCCAGCAGCCAACAGGGGGCGCGCAAAAACATTCAGTACTTC.

This clonotype was seen many times. The chain uses TRBV12-3 or TRBV12-4 and TRBJ1-3; D is undetermined. The ends were cut back, 10 bases at V and 4 bases at J, with 23 bases in the middle. CDR3 length: 16 residues. This chain's CDR3 is CATTEGADPRGNTIYF. CDR3 sequence (DNA): TGTGCCACTACAGAGGGTGCGGACCCCCGGGGAAACACCATATATTTT.

The genes are TRBV18 and TRBJ2-3; 15 bases are a match to TRBD2. The V gene's germline CDR1 is KGHSH and CDR2 LQKENI. Losses at the gene ends were 4 bases for V and 4 bases for J; bases not matched to a gene: 6. The CDR3 is 17 residues long. The CDR3 DNA reads TGTGCCAGCTCACAAAAGGGACTAGCGGGAGGAGCAGATACGCAGTATTTT. This sequence encodes CASSQKGLAGGADTQYF.

This clonotype was seen many times. The genes are TRBV6-2 or TRBV6-3 and TRBJ2-3, with 8 nucleotides matching TRBD2. In germline, CDR1 is MNHEY, CDR2 SVGEGT. This CDR3 region has 15 residues. The J segment lost 6 bases and the V segment lost 6 bases, leaving 11 bases of the junction unmatched. The CDR3, as DNA: TGTGCCAGCAGGGACGGGCGGGAGGTTTCGGATACGCAGTATTTT. Protein sequence: CASRDGREVSDTQYF.

This clonotype was seen repeatedly, ten times or more. The chain couples TRBV20-1 to TRBJ2-7; 8 positions match TRBD1. This CDR3 comprises 16 residues. Germline values: CDR1 DFQATT, CDR2 SNEGSKA (reference sequence). Unmatched junction bases numbered 13, after V lost 0 bases and J lost 6 bases. Here the CDR3 reads CSAREGGGTGILEQYF. The CDR3 coding sequence is TGCAGTGCTAGAGAGGGCGGCGGGACAGGTATCCTCGAGCAGTACTTC.